This T cell receptor beta chain appears in the sequencing data of a study of T cells after posttransplantation cyclophosphamide. CDR1 is MNHEY, CDR2 SMNVEV, per germline (reference sequence). This CDR3 comprises 17 residues. With 4 bases clipped from V and 7 bases from J, the junction kept 13 bases outside the gene matches. Findings and caveats of the study: Blood and skin or GI T cell repertoires showed limited TRB overlap. After PTCy, TRB diversity resembled that of CNI/methotrexate controls. Donor-recipient repertoire similarity was low at 1-2 months, rising over year one.

The repertoire was sequenced with immunoSEQ multiplex PCR; TCRdb's copy has only in-frame clones and lacks some. The table shows about 52,000 clones, with 94% occurring only once. On this clone: The target antigen is unknown.

The clonotype comes from a young woman in good health and a related stem cell transplant donor. Sequencing was carried out using PBMCs. The genes are TRBV27 and TRBJ1-6, with 7 bases aligning to TRBD1. The CDR3 here is CASSSQTPGTANSPLHF. DNA of the CDR3: TGTGCCAGCAGTTCACAAACCCCCGGGACAGCGAATTCACCCCTCCACTTT.